This T cell receptor beta chain stems from a study of OX40 agonist ivuxolimab in advanced cancers. For the study at large: Ivuxolimab, an agonist antibody against OX40 (CD134), was given to patients.

Assay used: immunoSEQ multiplex PCR; TCRdb lists only in-frame clones, some missing. The sample shows 40,000 to 45,000 clones, around 90% of them seen only once. A word on this clone: As yet, its antigen is unknown.

There are 18 residues in the CDR3. Trimming removed 3 bases at V and 1 base at J, with 22 bases between. CDR1 MNHNS and CDR2 SASEGT come from the germline V gene. Whole-study findings and limits: No antigen was identified for the clonally expanded peripheral T cells.

Sequencing was performed on CD4+ or CD8+ T cells sorted from blood, taken in a trial of the OX40 agonist ivuxolimab. The sequence was obtained from an adult with an advanced solid tumor such as melanoma, head and neck, liver or kidney cancer. The chain joins TRBV6-1 to TRBJ2-7; perhaps TRBD2 as D (6 bases). The CDR3 is CASSEIGPGGIVSYEQYF. The CDR3 coding sequence is TGTGCCAGCAGTGAGATCGGGCCTGGGGGGATTGTTTCCTACGAGCAGTACTTC.